This TCR beta chain was documented in a study of post-analysis software for immune sequencing data (dated by TCRdb to between 2014 and 2017). Background on the whole study: The recorded disease courses included relapsing-remitting, secondary progressive and progressive-relapsing multiple sclerosis, and some patients had no subtype annotation. The patient repertoires were compared against about 10 previously published healthy control repertoires obtained from donors aged 6 to 25 years. A subset of samples was prepared in parallel using single-end sample barcoding, then pooled and co-amplified after Illumina adapter ligation. What the work shows at the level of the full study, not this receptor alone: Patients showed significantly higher frequencies than controls for about 5 TRBV segments, among them TRBV5-6, TRBV5-1 and TRBV20-1. The control group was slightly older than the multiple sclerosis patient group. Significantly lower normalized Chao1 diversity was found in multiple sclerosis patients than in controls, suggesting substantial peripheral T-cell clonal expansion. Strong co-clustering of samples prepared in the same batch was shown by direct clustering with F measure, prompting a batch-effect correction.

To demonstrate the VDJtools post-analysis software, TCR beta repertoires were profiled from the peripheral blood of about 13 young patients with multiple sclerosis. Multiple sclerosis patients were children and adolescents aged about 6 to 17 years. Library preparation used PCR. Sequencing was performed on an Illumina HiSeq 2500. To reduce PCR and sequencing biases, unique molecular identifiers were incorporated into the TCR beta cDNA libraries. Roughly 500,000 cDNA molecules were obtained for every 1 to 10 million input T cells, so each molecule roughly corresponded to one T cell. The same protocol used for the earlier healthy control dataset was applied to prepare and sequence the patient libraries. Samples belonging to the same batch were prepared together, multiplexed and sequenced on a shared HiSeq lane. The authors' analysis ran thus. Raw barcoded reads were processed with MIGEC, discarding single-read molecular identifier groups before consensus assembly and CDR3 extraction. Clonotype tables were post-analysed with VDJtools, normalizing diversity by down-sampling all datasets to the smallest sample size. Repertoire overlap clustering matched CDR3 amino acid but not nucleotide sequences to correct batch-related cross-sample contamination. TCRdb trimmed public reads at Q25 via fastp, called clones via MiXCR and kept in-frame beta chains. Rows are unified per CDR3 protein, each entry keeping the most common DNA and genes. The V and J calls were not made by the authors but by TCRdb's processing. In this sample the table shows about 400,000 distinct CDR3 sequences, around a third of which occur a single time. Jointly, the top ten make up around an eighth of the sample.

Remarks on this clonotype: Its antigen is unknown. A single base separates this from a much larger clone, so it may be a read error.

The CDR3, from cysteine to phenylalanine, totals 14 residues. Only the CDR3 region is kept as DNA, spanning 42 bases read in frame from base 1. V and J lose 5 bases and 2 bases, and a span of 13 bases separates them. The germline V gene provides CDR1 SGHTA and CDR2 FQGNSA. The sample taken for sequencing was blood. The sequence derives from a girl aged 5-17 years with multiple sclerosis. The chain uses TRBV7-2 and TRBJ2-7, and the D gene may be TRBD1, 6 bases matching. The encoded CDR3 is CASSPQGPAYEQYF. The nucleotides are TGTGCCAGCAGCCCCCAGGGGCCAGCCTACGAGCAGTACTTC.